This T cell receptor beta chain emerged from a study of cytomegalovirus exposure and HLA in healthy donors. Whole-study results and caveats: The productive fraction for most TCR beta V segments was about 87% or about 30% in an earlier analysis.

On this clone: Its antigen remains unidentified.

Deletions cut 5 bases from V and 3 bases from J, with 16 bases between. The CDR3 totals 15 residues. Germline loops: CDR1 SGHAT, CDR2 FQNNGV. Vbeta (60) and Jbeta (13) primers were used in the PCR. The method was immunoSEQ multiplex PCR; TCRdb's version includes in-frame clones alone and lacks a portion of them. The sample has some 130,000 clones, 80% seen once. The sequence was collected from a man under 40 in good health and CMV-seronegative. The chain carries TRBV11-2 and TRBJ1-1, with D perhaps matching TRBD1 (5 bases). The sequenced sample was PBMCs. The DNA of the CDR3 is TGTGCCAGCAGCGCGAACTGGGGGGAGGACACTGAAGCTTTCTTT. As protein: CASSANWGEDTEAFF.